The T cell receptor (beta chain) under discussion was sequenced for a study of T-cell reconstitution after alpha-beta-depleted transplantation in children. Study observations and caveats: About two months after transplant, alpha-beta T cells reportedly came from several hundred expanded graft clones.

This clonotype was recorded a few times. Its cognate antigen is unknown. Unique molecular identifiers were used to barcode this TCRbeta library. MiXCR was run by TCRdb on the PCR reads, yielding one entry per CDR3 protein. The sample has 600,000 to 700,000 distinct CDR3 sequences; less than 15% are singletons. This CDR3 region has 14 residues. From germline, CDR1 is SGHRS and CDR2 YFSETQ. V was pared by 4 bases and J by 6 bases, with 13 bases between. The source material was PBMCs, sampled before TCRalphabeta/CD19-depleted stem cell transplant. The chain couples TRBV5-1 to TRBJ1-4; no clear D gene. This TCR came from a girl aged 2 to 10 with congenital amegakaryocytic thrombocytopenia, due to receive a stem cell transplant. The DNA of the CDR3 is TGCGCCAGCAGCCAAGGACGGGGAGATGAAAAACTGTTTTTT. Protein: CASSQGRGDEKLFF.